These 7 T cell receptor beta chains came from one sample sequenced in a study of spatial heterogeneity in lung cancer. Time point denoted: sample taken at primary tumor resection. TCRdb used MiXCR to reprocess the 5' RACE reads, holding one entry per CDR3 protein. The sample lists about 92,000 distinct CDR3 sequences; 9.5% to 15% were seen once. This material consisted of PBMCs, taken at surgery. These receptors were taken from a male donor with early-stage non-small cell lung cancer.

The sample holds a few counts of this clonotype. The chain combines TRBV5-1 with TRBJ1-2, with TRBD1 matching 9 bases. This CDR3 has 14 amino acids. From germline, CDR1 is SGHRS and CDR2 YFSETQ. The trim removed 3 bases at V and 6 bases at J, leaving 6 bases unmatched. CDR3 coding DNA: TGCGCCAGCAGCTCGACGACAGGGGGAGATGGCTACACCTTC. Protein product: CASSSTTGGDGYTF.

The chain's CDR3 is CASSEGPQGVYEQYF. CDR3 nucleotides: TGTGCCAGCAGTGAAGGGCCCCAGGGGGTGTACGAGCAGTACTTC. V and J are TRBV6-1 and TRBJ2-7; 7 nucleotides line up with TRBD1. The ends lost 1 base at V and 4 bases at J; junction bases unmatched: 7. Per the germline V gene, CDR1 is MNHNS and CDR2 is SASEGT. This CDR3 is 15 amino acids long.

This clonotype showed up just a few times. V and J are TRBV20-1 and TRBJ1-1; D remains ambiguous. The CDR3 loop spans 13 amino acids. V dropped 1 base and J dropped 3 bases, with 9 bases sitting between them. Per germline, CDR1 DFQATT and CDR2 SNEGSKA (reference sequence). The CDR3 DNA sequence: TGCAGTGCTAGAGGGAGGCCCCACACTGAAGCTTTCTTT. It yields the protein CSARGRPHTEAFF.

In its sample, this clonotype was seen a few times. The CDR3 spells CSAPGRLATNEQFF. The CDR3 DNA sequence: TGCAGTGCCCCGGGGCGACTAGCTACCAATGAGCAGTTCTTC. The chain is built from TRBV20-1 and TRBJ2-1; 7 bases are shared with TRBD2. CDR3 length: 14 amino acids. The germline CDR1 and CDR2 sequences are DFQATT and SNEGSKA (reference sequence). Trimming at V came to 6 bases and at J to 6 bases, leaving 11 bases not matched to a gene.

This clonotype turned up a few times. The CDR3: CASSVAASGGSTDTQYF. The CDR3, as DNA: TGTGCCAGCAGCGTAGCTGCTAGCGGGGGGAGCACAGATACGCAGTATTTT. The chain joins TRBV9 to TRBJ2-3; 11 bases agree with TRBD2. Germline CDR1 and CDR2: SGDLS and YYNGEE. Trimming at V came to 0 bases and at J to 0 bases, leaving 3 bases not matched to a gene. The CDR3 loop spans 17 amino acids.

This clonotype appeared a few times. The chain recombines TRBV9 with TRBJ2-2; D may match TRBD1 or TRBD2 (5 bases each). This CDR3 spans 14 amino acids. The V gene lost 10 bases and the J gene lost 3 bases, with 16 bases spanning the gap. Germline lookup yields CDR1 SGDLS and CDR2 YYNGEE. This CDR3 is CAGGSGGHTGELFF. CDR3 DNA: TGTGCCGGGGGAAGCGGAGGCCACACCGGGGAGCTGTTTTTT.

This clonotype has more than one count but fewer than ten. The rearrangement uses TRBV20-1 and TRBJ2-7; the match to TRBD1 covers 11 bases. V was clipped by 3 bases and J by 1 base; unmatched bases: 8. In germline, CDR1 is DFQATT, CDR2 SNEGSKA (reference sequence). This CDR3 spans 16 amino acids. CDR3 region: CSASYPGQGVSYEQYF. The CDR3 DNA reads TGCAGTGCTAGTTACCCGGGACAGGGGGTATCCTACGAGCAGTACTTC.